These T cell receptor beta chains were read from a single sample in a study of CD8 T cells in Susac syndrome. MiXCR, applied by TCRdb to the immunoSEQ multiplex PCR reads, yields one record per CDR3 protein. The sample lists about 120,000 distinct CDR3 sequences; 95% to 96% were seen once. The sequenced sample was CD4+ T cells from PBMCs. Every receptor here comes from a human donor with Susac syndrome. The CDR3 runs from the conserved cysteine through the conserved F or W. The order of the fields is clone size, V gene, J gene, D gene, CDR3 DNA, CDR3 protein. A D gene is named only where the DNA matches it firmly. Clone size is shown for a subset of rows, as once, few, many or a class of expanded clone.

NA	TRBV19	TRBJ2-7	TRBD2	TGTGCCAGTAGCCGACTAGCGGGGATCGCCTACGAGCAGTACTTC	CASSRLAGIAYEQYF
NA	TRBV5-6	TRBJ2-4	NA	TGTGCCAGCAGCCCGGGACGGATGGGACACATTCAGTACTTC	CASSPGRMGHIQYF
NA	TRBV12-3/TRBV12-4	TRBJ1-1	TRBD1	TGTGCCAGCAGGCCCCGGACAGGGGGCACTGAAGCTTTCTTT	CASRPRTGGTEAFF
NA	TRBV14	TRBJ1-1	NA	TGTGCCAGCAGCCAAGCCAGGTCGACTGAAGCTTTCTTT	CASSQARSTEAFF
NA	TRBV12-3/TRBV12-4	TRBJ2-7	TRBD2	TGTGCCAGCAGTATTTCTAGCGGGAGCGCCGAGCAGTACTTC	CASSISSGSAEQYF
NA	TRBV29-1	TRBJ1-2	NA	TGCAGCGTTCACAGGGAGGAATTCTATGGCTACACCTTC	CSVHREEFYGYTF
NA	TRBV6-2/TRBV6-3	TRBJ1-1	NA	TGTGCCAGCAGGTACAGCTTGAACACTGAAGCTTTCTTT	CASRYSLNTEAFF
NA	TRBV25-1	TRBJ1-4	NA	TGTGCCACCGCGACCGGGACGTTTGATGAAAAACTGTTTTTT	CATATGTFDEKLFF
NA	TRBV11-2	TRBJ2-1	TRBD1	TGTGCCAGCAGCTTATCGGGACAGCTCTACAATGAGCAGTTCTTC	CASSLSGQLYNEQFF
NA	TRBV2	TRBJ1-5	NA	TGTGCCAGCAGGGCGACAGCCGAGCAGCCCCAGCATTTT	CASRATAEQPQHF
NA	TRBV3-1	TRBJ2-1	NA	TGTGCCAGCAGCCAAGGAGATAGGGTCGATGAGCAGTTCTTC	CASSQGDRVDEQFF
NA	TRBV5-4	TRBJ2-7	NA	TGTGCCAGCAGGGTGTACTTGGACGAGCAGTACTTC	CASRVYLDEQYF
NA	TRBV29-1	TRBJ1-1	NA	TGCAGCGGTCGGGCCGGGAACACTGAAGCTTTCTTT	CSGRAGNTEAFF
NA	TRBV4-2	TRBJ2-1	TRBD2	TGTGCCAGCAGCCAAGATCTACTCTCTTCTAGCGGGAGTTGGTACAATGAGCAGTTCTTC	CASSQDLLSSSGSWYNEQFF
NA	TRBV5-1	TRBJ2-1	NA	TGCGCCAGCAGCGCGATGAACGGTGAGCAGTTCTTC	CASSAMNGEQFF
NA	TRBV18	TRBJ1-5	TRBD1	TGTGCCAGCTCACTCGGGACAGGGGGCGACAGGCAGCCCCAGCATTTT	CASSLGTGGDRQPQHF
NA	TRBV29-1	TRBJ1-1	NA	TGCAGCTATACAACCACATTTAGCTTAATGAACACTGAAGCTTTCTTT	CSYTTTFSLMNTEAFF
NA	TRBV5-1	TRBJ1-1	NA	TGCGCCAGCAGCTTGTCCCTAGACATCACTGAAGCTTTCTTT	CASSLSLDITEAFF
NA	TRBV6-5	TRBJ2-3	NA	TGTGCCAGCAGTTCCAGAGGCGGACGCACAGATACGCAGTATTTT	CASSSRGGRTDTQYF
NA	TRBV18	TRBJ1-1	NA	TGTGCCAGCTCACCGGGGACATGGAACACTGAAGCTTTCTTT	CASSPGTWNTEAFF
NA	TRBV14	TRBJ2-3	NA	TGTGCCAGCAGCCAACCGGGACCTGATACGCAGTATTTT	CASSQPGPDTQYF
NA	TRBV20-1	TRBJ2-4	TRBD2	TGCAGTGCTAGCGCGGGAGAGGCCAAAAACATTCAGTACTTC	CSASAGEAKNIQYF
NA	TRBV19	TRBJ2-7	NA	TGTGCCAGAAACCAGGGGTACGGCGAGCAGTACTTC	CARNQGYGEQYF
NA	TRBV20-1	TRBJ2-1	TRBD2	TGCAGTGTATTCGGGAGGGGAGTCAATGAGCAGTTCTTC	CSVFGRGVNEQFF
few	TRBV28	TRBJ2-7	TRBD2	TGTGCCAGCAGTAGCGGACTAGCCGGCGAGCAGTACTTC	CASSSGLAGEQYF
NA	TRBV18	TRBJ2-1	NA	TGTGCCAGCTCACCAATCGCGCTACGGGGTGAGCAGTTCTTC	CASSPIALRGEQFF
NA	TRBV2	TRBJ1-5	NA	TGTGCCAGCAGATCAGGGGCATATAGCGATCAGCCCCAGCATTTT	CASRSGAYSDQPQHF
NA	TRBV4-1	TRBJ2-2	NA	TGCGCCAGCAGCGTACAGCAAGCGAACACCGGGGAGCTGTTTTTT	CASSVQQANTGELFF
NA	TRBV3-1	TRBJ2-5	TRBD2	TGTGCCAGCAGCCAAGGACGACTAGCGGGAGCTGCTAGGGAGACCCAGTACTTC	CASSQGRLAGAARETQYF
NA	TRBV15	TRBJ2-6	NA	TGTGCCACCAGCAGAGGGTCCACTGGGGCCAACGTCCTGACTTTC	CATSRGSTGANVLTF
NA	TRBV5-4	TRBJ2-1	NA	TGTGCCAGCAGCTTGGCCAGAGCGTGGCAGGGGAATGAGCAGTTCTTC	CASSLARAWQGNEQFF
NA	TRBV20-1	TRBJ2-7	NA	TGCAGTGCCCCGGGACTCGTCTACGAGCAGTACTTC	CSAPGLVYEQYF
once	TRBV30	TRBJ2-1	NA	TGTGCCTGGAGTGTAGGGCGGCAGAATCCCAATGAGCAGTTCTTC	CAWSVGRQNPNEQFF
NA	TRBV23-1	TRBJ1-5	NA	TGCGCCAGCAGTCAATCGGGGCCCACGGGGCCCGATCAGCCCCAGCATTTT	CASSQSGPTGPDQPQHF
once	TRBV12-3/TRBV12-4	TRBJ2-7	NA	TGTGCCAGCAGCTTTCAGCGAGCCGAGCAGTACTTC	CASSFQRAEQYF
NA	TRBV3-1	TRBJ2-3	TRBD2	TGTGCCAGCAGCCCCCCGGGACTAGCGGTGTCCACAGATACGCAGTATTTT	CASSPPGLAVSTDTQYF
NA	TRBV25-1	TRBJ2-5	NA	TGTGCCAGCAACAGCGGGCTTAAGACCCAGTACTTC	CASNSGLKTQYF
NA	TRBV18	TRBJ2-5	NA	TGTGCCAGCGCTAACGAAGATGGAGAGACCCAGTACTTC	CASANEDGETQYF
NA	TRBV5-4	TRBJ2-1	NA	TGTGCCAGCAGCTCATACAGGGAAGGTGAGCAGTTCTTC	CASSSYREGEQFF
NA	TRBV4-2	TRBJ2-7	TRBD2	TGTGCCAGCAGCACGGGACTAGCGGTTTACGAGCAGTACTTC	CASSTGLAVYEQYF
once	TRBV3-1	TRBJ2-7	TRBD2	TGTGCCAGCAGCCAAGTACGGTCTGGCGGGAGGGCCTACGAGCAGTACTTC	CASSQVRSGGRAYEQYF